One sample yielded the 12 T cell receptor beta chains listed below, sequenced in a study of vaccination effects on CD4 cells after COVID-19. Before sequencing, viral peptide pools were used by the ViraFEST assay to expand antigen-specific CD4+ T cells. Isolating CD4+ T cells followed less than 11 days of culture. Every participant took two doses of the BNT162b2 or mRNA-1273 vaccine. The assay was immunoSEQ multiplex PCR, and TCRdb's table has in-frame clones only and misses some. The sample has 75,000 or so clones; 60% to 85% are singletons. No antigen has been identified for these receptors. The sample in question was CD4+ T cells from PBMCs cultured with HCoV-OC43 spike peptides, obtained after COVID-19 vaccination. As for subset: HCoV-OC43 spike overlapping peptide pool stimulation. These receptors came from a human donor who received a COVID-19 vaccine.

This clone appeared a few times. V and J are TRBV3-1 (or the pseudogene TRBV3-2) and TRBJ2-6, with D hard to call. Between the trimmed V and J ends, which lost 3 bases and 0 bases, there was a span of 15 bases. Per the germline V gene, CDR1 is LGHDT and CDR2 is YNNKEL (reference sequence). The CDR3 length is 18 residues. CDR3 bases: TGTGCCAGCAGCCAGGATCAGACACGGTCCTCTGGGGCCAACGTCCTGACTTTC. Protein sequence: CASSQDQTRSSGANVLTF.

The chain employs TRBV3-1 (or the pseudogene TRBV3-2) and TRBJ1-4; 8 bases agree with TRBD1. V shed 5 bases and J 7 bases; nucleotides not matched to a gene: 6. This CDR3 region has 14 residues. The germline V gene has CDR1 LGHDT and CDR2 YNNKEL (reference sequence). This CDR3 is CASSYQGAGEKLFF. CDR3 coding DNA: TGTGCCAGCAGCTATCAGGGGGCGGGTGAAAAACTGTTTTTT.

This clone was found once. The chain combines TRBV7-8 with TRBJ1-5, with D perhaps matching TRBD1 (6 bases). From germline, CDR1 is SGHVS and CDR2 FQNEAQ. Trimming removed 5 bases from V and 7 bases from J, with 15 bases in between. This CDR3 has 14 amino acids. This CDR3 is CASSQGQGIQPQHF. The CDR3 nucleotides are TGTGCCAGCAGCCAGGGGCAGGGGATACAGCCCCAGCATTTT. Looking up the rest from reference TRBV7-8 and TRBJ1-5 gives the full variable domain: GAGVSQSPRYKVAKRGQDVALRCDPISGHVSLFWYQQALGQGPEFLTYFQNEAQLDKSGLPSDRFFAERPEGSVSTLKIQRTQQEDSAVYLCASSQGQGIQPQHFGDGTRLSIL.

V usage is TRBV5-5 and J usage is TRBJ1-4; 7 nucleotides line up with TRBD1. V lost 0 bases and J lost 7; bases outside the gene matches: 6. Germline CDR1 is SGHKS and CDR2 is YYEKEE (reference sequence). The CDR3 contains 15 residues. The CDR3 DNA follows: TGTGCCAGCAGCTTGGGGCCTACAGGGGCTGAAAAACTGTTTTTT. Translation gives CASSLGPTGAEKLFF. The full variable domain, completed using reference TRBV5-5 and TRBJ1-4, is DAGVTQSPTHLIKTRGQQVTLRCSPISGHKSVSWYQQVLGQGPQFIFQYYEKEERGRGNFPDRFSARQFPNYSSELNVNALLLGDSALYLCASSLGPTGAEKLFFGSGTQLSVL.

The chain couples TRBV9 to TRBJ1-4; D might be TRBD1 (5 bases). The germline CDR1 and CDR2 sequences are SGDLS and YYNGEE. V gave up 4 bases and J gave up 4 bases, with 14 bases separating them. CDR3 length: 15 residues. Here the CDR3 reads CASSPQGDINEKLFF. The DNA of the CDR3 is TGTGCCAGCAGCCCGCAGGGAGATATTAATGAAAAACTGTTTTTT.

The gene calls are TRBV5-1 and TRBJ2-1; TRBD1 or TRBD2 may be the D gene (5 bases each). The CDR3 contains 14 residues. CDR1 SGHRS and CDR2 YFSETQ come from the germline V gene. Trimming took off 6 bases at V and 5 bases at J, with 15 bases between the two ends. The CDR3 bases are TGCGCCAGCATCCGGGGCCCAGGCCACAATGAGCAGTTCTTC. Translating it yields CASIRGPGHNEQFF.

The chain is built from TRBV12-5 and TRBJ2-7, with TRBD2 as a possible D gene (5 bases). Germline CDR1 and CDR2: LGHNT and FRNRAP. The CDR3 has 12 amino acids. The V and J ends lost 7 bases and 3 bases respectively, with 10 bases between them. The CDR3 DNA sequence: TGTGCTAGTGCTTCGGGATACTACGAGCAGTACGTC. Its protein product is CASASGYYEQYV.

The genes are TRBV7-2 and TRBJ2-2; possible D gene TRBD2, 6 bases. The V and J ends lost 5 bases and 6 bases respectively, with 13 bases between them. There are 14 residues in the CDR3. CDR1 is SGHTA, CDR2 FQGNSA, per germline. CDR3 in DNA: TGTGCCAGCAGCGTCAGACTAGGGGCCGGGGAGCTGTTTTTT. This gives the protein CASSVRLGAGELFF.

This rearrangement joins TRBV20-1 to TRBJ1-4, with D perhaps TRBD1 (6 bases). The CDR3 has 13 amino acids. Germline V gene data show CDR1 as DFQATT and CDR2 as SNEGSKA (reference sequence). Deletions cut 3 bases from V and 5 bases from J, with 10 bases between. CDR3 sequence reads: CSASRQGNEKLFF. DNA for the CDR3: TGCAGTGCTAGTCGGCAGGGGAATGAAAAACTGTTTTTT.

This chain joins TRBV15 and TRBJ2-3; 11 bases match TRBD2. Trimming at V came to 1 base and at J to 4 bases, leaving 7 bases not matched to a gene. The CDR3 is made up of 17 amino acids. Germline V gives CDR1 LNHNV, CDR2 YYDKDF (reference sequence). The CDR3 nucleotides are TGTGCCACCAGCAGAGGATTAGCGGGGGGGCGGGCAGATACGCAGTATTTT. Translating it yields CATSRGLAGGRADTQYF.

The V gene is TRBV7-2, the J gene TRBJ1-4, with D unresolved. Germline CDR1 SGHTA, CDR2 FQGNSA. V was shortened by 5 bases and J by 1 base, with 11 bases between the two germline ends. There are 15 residues in the CDR3. The CDR3 DNA sequence: TGTGCCAGCAGCGCCCAGATAGGAACTAATGAAAAACTGTTTTTT. Protein sequence: CASSAQIGTNEKLFF.

V and J are TRBV5-6 and TRBJ2-7; D is possibly TRBD1 (6 bases). Germline CDR1 reads SGHDT; CDR2 reads YYEEEE. The CDR3 is made up of 15 amino acids. V dropped 0 bases and J dropped 2 bases, with 12 bases sitting between them. CDR3 protein: CASSLGRGGTYEQYV. In DNA, the CDR3 is TGTGCCAGCAGCTTGGGCAGGGGCGGCACCTACGAGCAGTACGTC.